These T cell receptor beta chains were read from a single sample in a study of blood T cell repertoires in COVID-19. Clones were sequenced by immunoSEQ multiplex PCR, and TCRdb holds only the in-frame ones, with some missing. Here the sample spans some 180,000 clones, about 86% being singletons. Specimen: peripheral blood. Source of these receptors: a man between 65 and 79 years old with active or convalescent COVID-19. CDR3s include the opening cysteine and the closing phenylalanine or tryptophan. The order of the fields is V gene, D gene, clone size, J gene, CDR3 DNA, CDR3 protein. The D gene is left open where the match is weak. The size entry is marked missing in some rows and otherwise reads once, few, many or a size class.

>TRBV24-1|.|.|TRBJ1-5
TGTGCCACCAGTGATTGGCCGAGCAATCAGCCCCAGCATTTT
CATSDWPSNQPQHF
>TRBV28|TRBD1|.|TRBJ2-2
TGTGCCAGCAGTTCCGGAGGGACAGGGAACACCGGGGAGCTGTTTTTT
CASSSGGTGNTGELFF
>TRBV7-2|.|.|TRBJ2-3
TGTGCCAGCAGCGCCGACTACACAGATACGCAGTATTTT
CASSADYTDTQYF
>TRBV9|TRBD2|.|TRBJ2-1
TGTGCCAGCAGCCTTACTAGCGGTTACTACAATGAGCAGTTCTTC
CASSLTSGYYNEQFF
>TRBV27|.|.|TRBJ1-2
TGTGCCAGCAGGGACCCCTGGGGGCAGGATGGCTACACCTTC
CASRDPWGQDGYTF
>TRBV7-9|TRBD2|.|TRBJ2-7
TGTGCCAGCAGGGGGACGAGCCTAGCGGGAGAGGTCGAGCAGTACTTC
CASRGTSLAGEVEQYF
>TRBV15|TRBD1|.|TRBJ1-1
TGTGCCACCAGCAAGCGACAGGGGGCGTTCACTGAAGCTTTCTTT
CATSKRQGAFTEAFF
>TRBV7-2|TRBD1|.|TRBJ1-2
TGTGCCAGCAGATCCGGACAGGGAAGAGGCTACACCTTC
CASRSGQGRGYTF
>TRBV5-1|TRBD1|.|TRBJ2-3
TGCGCCAGCAGCTCCCGGGGACAGGGGAGCACAGATACGCAGTATTTT
CASSSRGQGSTDTQYF
>TRBV14|TRBD1|.|TRBJ1-6
TGTGCCAGCAGCACAGGGGGCCATTCACCCCTCCACTTT
CASSTGGHSPLHF
>TRBV5-1|.|.|TRBJ1-1
TGCGCCAGCAGCTCCCTGGGCAACACTGAAGCTTTCTTT
CASSSLGNTEAFF
>TRBV5-1|TRBD1|.|TRBJ1-2
TGCGCCAGCAGCCCAGGGACAGGACTTTTCTATGGCTACACCTTC
CASSPGTGLFYGYTF
>TRBV29-1|.|.|TRBJ2-2
TGCAGCACGTTGATGCGGGGGAACACCGGGGAGCTGTTTTTT
CSTLMRGNTGELFF
>TRBV5-8|TRBD1|.|TRBJ1-4
TGTGCCAGCAGCACCGGACAGGGAGCAACTAATGAAAAACTGTTTTTT
CASSTGQGATNEKLFF
>TRBV5-1|TRBD2|.|TRBJ2-3
TGCGCCAGCAGCGTGGGACTAGCGGGGGACACAGATACGCAGTATTTT
CASSVGLAGDTDTQYF
>TRBV3-1/TRBV3-2|TRBD2|.|TRBJ2-4
TGTGCCAGCAGCCAAGAAGGACTAGCGGGGCTAGCCAAAAACATTCAGTACTTC
CASSQEGLAGLAKNIQYF
>TRBV3-1/TRBV3-2|.|.|TRBJ1-1
TGTGCCAGCAGCCAACCAGGGGAGGGCACTGAAGCTTTCTTT
CASSQPGEGTEAFF
>TRBV14|.|.|TRBJ1-1
TGTGCCAGCAGCCAAGAGCAATCCAGGGGAGCTGAAGCTTTCTTT
CASSQEQSRGAEAFF
>TRBV18|.|.|TRBJ1-1
TGTGCCAGCTCTCAGGAGAACACTGAAGCTTTCTTT
CASSQENTEAFF
>TRBV14|.|.|TRBJ1-1
TGTGCCAGCAGTAACTGGGGGGGAGCTTTCTTT
CASSNWGGAFF
>TRBV19|TRBD1|.|TRBJ2-3
TGTGCCAGTAGTCCGGACAGGGGAGGTGGGGATACGCAGTATTTT
CASSPDRGGGDTQYF
>TRBV5-8|.|.|TRBJ1-1
TGTGCCAGCAGCAAAGAAGTGGGGGCGGACACTGAAGCTTTCTTT
CASSKEVGADTEAFF
>TRBV5-1|TRBD2|.|TRBJ2-1
TGCGCCAGCAGCTCCATGACTAGCGGGACGGTCCTCCGTTCCTACAATGAGCAGTTCTTC
CASSSMTSGTVLRSYNEQFF
>TRBV4-3|.|.|TRBJ1-2
TGCGCCAGCAGCCAAGCTCACAGGAGAACTAACTATGGCTACACCTTC
CASSQAHRRTNYGYTF
>TRBV6-5|.|.|TRBJ2-7
TGTGCCACCTCTTCGAGGGAAGGGAGCCAGTACTTC
CATSSREGSQYF
>TRBV27|TRBD2|once|TRBJ2-1
TGTGCCAGCAGCCCACAACTAGCGGGAGTCAATGAGCAGTTCTTC
CASSPQLAGVNEQFF
>TRBV6-6|TRBD2|.|TRBJ2-7
TGTGCCAGCAGTCGCGGTGGGGCTAGCGGAGGCTTC
CASSRGGASGGF
>TRBV28|.|.|TRBJ2-3
TGTGCCAGCAGTTTTGGGAGGGGGGGCACAGATACGCAGTATTTT
CASSFGRGGTDTQYF
>TRBV7-9|.|.|TRBJ1-4
TGTGCCAGCAGCTTCAGGGAAGGAGAAAAACTGTTTTTT
CASSFREGEKLFF
>TRBV7-7|TRBD1|.|TRBJ2-5
TGTGCTAGCAGTCAAACGGGACAGCAAGAGACCCAGTACTTC
CASSQTGQQETQYF
>TRBV7-8|TRBD2|.|TRBJ2-1
TGTGCCAGCAGCCCTGGCCGGACTAGCGGACGAGGGAGGAATGAGCAGTTCTTC
CASSPGRTSGRGRNEQFF
>TRBV6-2/TRBV6-3|TRBD1|once|TRBJ1-5
TGTGCCAGCAGTTACTTGGGGACAGGGGCCGGGCATTTT
CASSYLGTGAGHF
>TRBV7-2|.|.|TRBJ2-1
TGTGCCAGCAGCTTACAGGGGGGCCCCAACAATGAGCAGTTCTTC
CASSLQGGPNNEQFF
>TRBV19|TRBD1|.|TRBJ2-7
TGTGCCAGTAGTAACCGACAGGGTTCCTACGAGCAGTACTTC
CASSNRQGSYEQYF
>TRBV27|TRBD2|.|TRBJ2-2
TGTGCCAGCAGTTCGCGGGGGGGGGCGGGCACCGGGGAGCTGTTTTTT
CASSSRGGAGTGELFF
>TRBV18|TRBD1|.|TRBJ2-1
TGTGCCAGCTCAAACGGACAGGGGATCTACAATGAGCAGTTCTTC
CASSNGQGIYNEQFF
>TRBV28|TRBD1|.|TRBJ2-4
TGTGCCAGCACCACCCCAAGGGACAGGAAAAACATTCAGTACTTC
CASTTPRDRKNIQYF
>TRBV5-1|TRBD2|.|TRBJ2-5
TGCGCCAGCAGCGCGACCGGGACTAGAGGAGAGACCCAGTACTTC
CASSATGTRGETQYF
>TRBV7-8|TRBD2|.|TRBJ2-2
TGTGCCAGCAGCCCCGTGGGCGGGAGGGGGGGCACCGGGGAGCTGTTTTTT
CASSPVGGRGGTGELFF
>TRBV5-6|TRBD1|many|TRBJ1-2
TGTGCCAGCAGCTTGAGACAGGGCGGCTATGGCTACACCTTC
CASSLRQGGYGYTF
>TRBV4-3|.|few|TRBJ1-2
TGCGCCAGCAGTCAGCAACCGGACAGCAACTATGGCTACACCTTC
CASSQQPDSNYGYTF
>TRBV6-1|.|.|TRBJ2-7
TGTGCCAGCAGTTCCCGGACTGGACTCTACGAGCAGTACTTC
CASSSRTGLYEQYF
>TRBV29-1|.|.|TRBJ2-2
TGCAGCGTGTACAGGGCAGCCTCCTACACCGGGGAGCTGTTTTTT
CSVYRAASYTGELFF
>TRBV2|TRBD1|.|TRBJ1-2
TGTGCCAGCGCCAAGGACAGGGAAGGCTACACCTTC
CASAKDREGYTF